This paragraph reports one T cell receptor (beta chain). This clonotype was recorded many times. The antigen it recognizes is unknown. No base qualities exist here, and no much larger clone lies one base off it. These data come from a study of T cells in Graves' hyperthyroidism and ophthalmopathy (dated by TCRdb to the late 2010s). Background on the whole study: Peripheral blood was sampled at the time of initial diagnosis, prior to any treatment. To identify distinguishing TCR V-J signatures, a discovery cohort of 100 or so patients was used, comprising 43 with Graves' ophthalmopathy and some 57 with stable Graves' hyperthyroidism. The paper reports TCR Vbeta CDR3 sequencing of approximately 130 peripheral blood samples: around 41 ophthalmopathy, 75 to 80 hyperthyroidism and around 17 progressor patients. For training and testing, the approximately 97 patients in the discovery cohort were randomly divided in a 7:3 ratio. Prospective prediction of ophthalmopathy was tested in an independent validation cohort consisting of under 20 hyperthyroidism patients and about 17 patients who later progressed to ophthalmopathy. In addition, the study compared T-cell repertoires in thyroid tissue and in blood from about 6 Graves' hyperthyroidism patients. After sampling, hyperthyroidism patients received methimazole starting at 30 mg daily, and ophthalmopathy patients received high-dose intravenous methylprednisolone. General conclusions and limits of the study: Ophthalmopathy was separated from stable hyperthyroidism by a 13 V-J signature model, with over 85% sensitivity and approximately 81% specificity obtained in cross-validation and 80%/75% obtained in testing. Sample size was not statistically predetermined, and investigators were not blinded to group allocation. In validation, the model predicted progression to ophthalmopathy with 55% to 71% sensitivity and 72% to 85% specificity, a median of 6.5 months before onset. Most expanded thyroid clonotypes (frequency above 0.001) were also detected in blood, suggesting blood repertoires may reflect thyroid immune responses.

A patient counted as having stable Graves' hyperthyroidism if no progression to ophthalmopathy occurred over 18 months of follow-up. Hyperthyroidism patients were newly diagnosed, with disease duration under 2 months, and aged 18 to 65 years. Patients with uncontrolled infections, other autoimmune diseases, pregnancy or lactation were excluded. Diagnoses relied on clinical symptoms, serum thyroxine and TRAb, thyroid ultrasound and orbital computed tomography. PBMCs were separated from 7.5 to 10 ml of fresh peripheral blood using Ficoll-Paque density gradient centrifugation. Total RNA was extracted using Trizol reagent, and RNA quality was assessed on an Agilent 2100 Bioanalyzer. The TCR beta CDR3 regions were amplified from RNA transcripts. A first-round RT-PCR of the TCR CDR3 used the HTBI primer set with the Qiagen OneStep RT-PCR kit. The libraries were constructed in a second round of multiplex PCR and then size-selected and purified. The libraries were sequenced on an Illumina HiSeq2000 using paired-end 100 bp reads. The source study handled its data this way. SOAPnuke was used to process the raw data, throwing out any read that contained adapters or uncalled bases, had a mean Phred below 15, or lacked an exact constant-primer or identifier match. High-quality paired reads were merged with COPE v1.2.5, and unique nucleotide sequences were defined as clonotypes. Clonotypes were aligned to IMGT TRBV, TRBD and TRBJ reference segments using MiTCR v1.1. Analysis was restricted to V-J combinations with a frequency above 0.0001, which covered roughly 99% of repertoires. A TCS score was defined as the ratio between F50 (clonal expansion) and ExV (chaos), using BLOSUM62-based TCRdist between CDR3 peptides within each V-J. Welch's t-statistics and random forest reduced 514 V-J features to 10 to 15, which were used in a naive Bayes classifier (R e1071). Through fastp at Q25 and MiXCR, TCRdb rebuilt clones from the public reads, retaining in-frame beta chains. Each record represents a unique CDR3 protein, reported with the most common genes and DNA among its rows. TCRdb, not the authors, supplied the V and J calls. For this sample there are around 350,000 distinct CDR3 sequences; roughly 19% appear just once. The top ten clones comprise 3.5% to 4% of the sample.

The CDR3 measures 16 amino acids from cysteine to phenylalanine. Kept here is only the CDR3 DNA, which spans 48 bases and is read in frame from base 1. CDR1 is given as SGHTA and CDR2 as FQGTGA, both from the germline V gene. For this chain, trimming is 2 bases at the V end and 4 bases at the J end, and the number of junction bases without a gene match is 7. Recombination linked TRBV7-3 to TRBJ2-2, and 7 junction bases match TRBD2. The TCR comes from a woman aged 18-29 years with Graves' hyperthyroidism. Sequencing used blood. The CDR3 region reads CASSLSPPGGTGELFF. The DNA sequence is given as TGTGCCAGCAGCTTATCTCCCCCGGGGGGCACCGGGGAGCTGTTTTTT.